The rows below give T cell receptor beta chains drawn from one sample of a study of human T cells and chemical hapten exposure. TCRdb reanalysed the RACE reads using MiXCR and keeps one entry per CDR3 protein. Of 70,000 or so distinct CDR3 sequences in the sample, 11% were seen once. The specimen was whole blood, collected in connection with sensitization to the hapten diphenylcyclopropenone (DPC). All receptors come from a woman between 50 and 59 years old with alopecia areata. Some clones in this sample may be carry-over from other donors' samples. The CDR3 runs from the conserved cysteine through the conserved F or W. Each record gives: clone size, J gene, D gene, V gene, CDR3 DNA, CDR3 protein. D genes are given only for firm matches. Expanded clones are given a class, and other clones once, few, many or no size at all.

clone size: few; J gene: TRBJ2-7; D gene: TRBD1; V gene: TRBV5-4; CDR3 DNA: TGTGCCAGCAGCTGGACAGGCGAAGACTACGAGCAGTACTTC; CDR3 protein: CASSWTGEDYEQYF
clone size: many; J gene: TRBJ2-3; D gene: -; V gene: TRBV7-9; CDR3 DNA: TGTGCCAGCAGCTCCTACACTGGCGGGCCACGCACAGATACGCAGTATTTT; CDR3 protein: CASSSYTGGPRTDTQYF
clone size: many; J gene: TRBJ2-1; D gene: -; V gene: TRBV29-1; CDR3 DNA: TGCAGCGCGGGACGGGGGAATGAGCAGTTCTTC; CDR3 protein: CSAGRGNEQFF
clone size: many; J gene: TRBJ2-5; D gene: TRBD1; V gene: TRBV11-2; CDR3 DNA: TGTGCCAGCAGCATTCGGACAGGGGAAGAGACCCAGTACTTC; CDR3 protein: CASSIRTGEETQYF
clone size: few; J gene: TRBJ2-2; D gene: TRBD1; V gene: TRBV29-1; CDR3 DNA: TGCAGCGTTGAAAAGGGGACAGGGGGCCGCACCGGGGAGCTGTTTTTT; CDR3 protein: CSVEKGTGGRTGELFF
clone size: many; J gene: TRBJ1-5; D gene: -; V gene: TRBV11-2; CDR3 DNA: TGTGCCAGCAGCGATAGGACAGGCAATCAGCCCCAGCATTTT; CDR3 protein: CASSDRTGNQPQHF
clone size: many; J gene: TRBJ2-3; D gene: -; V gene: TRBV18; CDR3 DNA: TGTGCCAGCTCACGTACAGATACGCAGTATTTT; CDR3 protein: CASSRTDTQYF
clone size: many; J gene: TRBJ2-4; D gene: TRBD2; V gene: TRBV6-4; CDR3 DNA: TGTGCCAGCAGTCCCTCTCGGACGGCGGGAGGTCAGTACTTC; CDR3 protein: CASSPSRTAGGQYF
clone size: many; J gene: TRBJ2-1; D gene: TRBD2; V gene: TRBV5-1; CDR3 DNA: TGCGCCAGCAGCTTGGTGCCGACGGGAGGAGGTGAGCAGTTCTTC; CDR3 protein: CASSLVPTGGGEQFF
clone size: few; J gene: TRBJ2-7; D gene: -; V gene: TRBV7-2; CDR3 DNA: TGTGCCAGCAGCCCGCAACCACAGGGACAAGGCGAGCAGTACTTC; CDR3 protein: CASSPQPQGQGEQYF
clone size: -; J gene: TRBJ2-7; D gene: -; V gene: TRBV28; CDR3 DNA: TGTGCCAGCAGCTCGACATTTTACGAGCAGTACTTC; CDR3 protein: CASSSTFYEQYF
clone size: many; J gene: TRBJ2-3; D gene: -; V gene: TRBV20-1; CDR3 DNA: TGCAGTGCTAGGGGATGGGCGGGGGCCAACACAGATACGCAGTATTTT; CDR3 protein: CSARGWAGANTDTQYF
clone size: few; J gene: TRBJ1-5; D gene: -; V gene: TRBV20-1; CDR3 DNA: TGCAGTGCCATGAGGGGGATGCAGCCCCAGCATTTT; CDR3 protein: CSAMRGMQPQHF
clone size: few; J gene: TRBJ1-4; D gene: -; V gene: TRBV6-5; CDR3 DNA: TGTGCCAGCACCCTGAAGATAGGGGCGCGCGAAAAACTGTTTTTT; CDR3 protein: CASTLKIGAREKLFF
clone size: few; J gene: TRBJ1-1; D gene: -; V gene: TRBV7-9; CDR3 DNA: TGTGCCAGCAGCTATGGGACCGAAGCTTTCTTT; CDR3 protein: CASSYGTEAFF
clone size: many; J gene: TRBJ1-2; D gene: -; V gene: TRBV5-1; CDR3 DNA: TGCGCCAGCACAGACGGGCCGAACTATGGCTACACCTTC; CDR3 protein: CASTDGPNYGYTF
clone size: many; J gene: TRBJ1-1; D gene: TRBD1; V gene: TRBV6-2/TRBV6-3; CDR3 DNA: TGTGCCAGCAGTTGGACAGGGATCGGTGAAGCTTTCTTT; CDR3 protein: CASSWTGIGEAFF
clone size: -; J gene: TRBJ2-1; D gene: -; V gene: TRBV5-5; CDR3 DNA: TGTGCCAGCAGCAGGCAACAGGGTTGGACTATGAATGAGCAGTTCTTC; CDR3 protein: CASSRQQGWTMNEQFF
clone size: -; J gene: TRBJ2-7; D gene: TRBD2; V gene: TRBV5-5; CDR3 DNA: TGTGCCAGCAGCCCTCCCCGACTTCGGACTAGCGGAGGGAACGAGCAGTACTTC; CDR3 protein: CASSPPRLRTSGGNEQYF
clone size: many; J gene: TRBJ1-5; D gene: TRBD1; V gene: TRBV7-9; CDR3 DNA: TGTGCCAGCAGCCGGGACAGTCAGCCCCAGCATTTT; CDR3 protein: CASSRDSQPQHF
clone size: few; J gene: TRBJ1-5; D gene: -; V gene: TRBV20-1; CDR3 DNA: TGCAGTGCTAGACCCCCAAATCAGCCCCAGCATTTT; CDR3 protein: CSARPPNQPQHF
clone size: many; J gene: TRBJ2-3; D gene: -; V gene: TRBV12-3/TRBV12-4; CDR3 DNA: TGTGCCAGCAGTGCACCTAGCACAGATACGCAGTATTTT; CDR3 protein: CASSAPSTDTQYF
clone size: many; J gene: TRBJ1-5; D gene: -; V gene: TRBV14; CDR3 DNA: TGTGCCAGCAGCCAAGAAAGTAGGACCCCCCAGCATTTT; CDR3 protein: CASSQESRTPQHF
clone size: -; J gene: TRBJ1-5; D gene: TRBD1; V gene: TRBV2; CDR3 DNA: TGTGCCAGCACCCGGACAGGGGGCTGGGATAGCAATCAGCCCCAGCATTTT; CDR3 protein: CASTRTGGWDSNQPQHF
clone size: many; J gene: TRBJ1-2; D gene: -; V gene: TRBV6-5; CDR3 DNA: TGTGCCAGCAGTTACAGGCAGGGGAATGGCTACACCTTC; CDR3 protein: CASSYRQGNGYTF
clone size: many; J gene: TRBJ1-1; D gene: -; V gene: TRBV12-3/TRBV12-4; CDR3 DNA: TGTGCCAGCAGTTTAGTCTCAACAGGTGGCACTGAAGCTTTCTTT; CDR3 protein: CASSLVSTGGTEAFF
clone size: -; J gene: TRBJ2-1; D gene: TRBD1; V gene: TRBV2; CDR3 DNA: TGTGCCAGCAATCGACAGGGATCACCGGATGAGCAGTTCTTC; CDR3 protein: CASNRQGSPDEQFF
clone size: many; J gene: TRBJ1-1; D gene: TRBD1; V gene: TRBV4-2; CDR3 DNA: TGTGCCAGCAGCCGCCGGGCCGCAGGGGGAACTGAAGCTTTCTTT; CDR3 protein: CASSRRAAGGTEAFF
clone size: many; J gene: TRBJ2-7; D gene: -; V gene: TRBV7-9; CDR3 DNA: TGTGCCAGCAGCGGTCATGAGTCGGGCGAGCAGTACTTC; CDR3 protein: CASSGHESGEQYF
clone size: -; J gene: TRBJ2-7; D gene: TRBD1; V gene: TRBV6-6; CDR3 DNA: TGTGCCAGCAGTTACCCCGACAGGGGGGTCGAGCAGTACTTC; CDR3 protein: CASSYPDRGVEQYF